This T cell receptor gamma chain was obtained from a study of γδ T cells in repeated Plasmodium falciparum infection. About the research overall: Donors had four controlled P. falciparum NF54 infections over approximately 640 days.

Bulk repertoires came from Vgamma9/Vdelta2+ or Vdelta2-negative gammadelta T cells flow-sorted from PBMC. Overall study findings and caveats: Vgamma9/Vdelta2+ T cells showed a stable polyclonal repertoire with shared TCRgamma sequences.

The CDR3 sequence is 15 residues long. CDR1 and CDR2 (germline): GITISATS, ISYDGTV (reference sequence). V lost 3 bases and J lost 0; bases outside the gene matches: 8. This clone was counted at least ten times. The target antigen is unknown. TCRdb re-called clones from the multiplex PCR reads via CATT. Among approximately 25,000 gamma-chain clones, about 3% were seen once, and the ten largest hold approximately 30%. The TCR originated in a pool of human donors (malaria-infected and uninfected, not separated). The J gene is TRGJ1 or TRGJ2, the V gene TRGV9. Sequenced sample: gamma-delta T cells from blood. Here the CDR3 DNA reads TGTGCCTTGTGGGAGATTTTCGCGAATTATTATAAGAAACTCTTT. It translates to CALWEIFANYYKKLF.